The TCR beta chain described here comes from a study of CD8 T cells in Susac syndrome. Random hexamers served to reverse transcribe roughly 0.5 to 1 ug RNA. TCR beta CDR3 was amplified by immunoSEQ multiplex PCR. This amplification extended across 54 Vbeta and 13 Jbeta segments. TCRdb fed the immunoSEQ multiplex PCR reads into MiXCR, producing one record per CDR3 protein. This sample yields some 96,000 distinct CDR3 sequences, of which around 96% are seen a single time; 0.25% to 0.35% belongs to the top ten. Through negative isolation, CD4+ and CD8+ T cells were obtained, while TEMRA cells were enriched using FACS. The source is a human donor with Susac syndrome. Sequenced: CD8+ T cells from PBMCs.

The CDR3 region is CSVGQGMGNEQFF. Written as DNA, the CDR3 is TGCAGCGTTGGACAGGGGATGGGGAATGAGCAGTTCTTC. V usage is TRBV29-1 and J usage is TRBJ2-1; 8 nucleotides match TRBD1. The CDR3 consists of 13 residues. Per the germline V gene, CDR1 is SQVTM and CDR2 is ANQGSEA. V trimming: 4 bases; J trimming: 7 bases; junction bases outside the gene matches: 6.